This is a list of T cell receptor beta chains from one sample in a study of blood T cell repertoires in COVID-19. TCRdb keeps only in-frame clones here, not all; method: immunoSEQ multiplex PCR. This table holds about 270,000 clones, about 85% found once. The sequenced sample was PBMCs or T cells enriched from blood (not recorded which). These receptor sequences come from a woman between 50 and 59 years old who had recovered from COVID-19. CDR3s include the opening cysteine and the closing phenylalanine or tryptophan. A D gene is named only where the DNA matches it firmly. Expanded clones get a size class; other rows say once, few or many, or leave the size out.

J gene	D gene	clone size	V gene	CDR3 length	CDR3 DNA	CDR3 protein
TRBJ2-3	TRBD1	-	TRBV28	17	TGTGCCAGCAGTTTATATCGGACAGGGGGTTTCTTAAATACGCAGTATTTT	CASSLYRTGGFLNTQYF
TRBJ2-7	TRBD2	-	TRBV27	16	TGTGCCAGCAGTTTATCGCCTAGCGGGACCTCCTACGAGCAGTACTTC	CASSLSPSGTSYEQYF
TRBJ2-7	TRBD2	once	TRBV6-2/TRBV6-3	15	TGTGCCAGCAGTCCCGTTCTAGCGGGAGCAGGTGAGCAGTACTTC	CASSPVLAGAGEQYF
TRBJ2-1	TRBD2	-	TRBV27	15	TGTGCCAGCAGACCGACTAGCGCACCCTACAATGAGCAGTTCTTC	CASRPTSAPYNEQFF
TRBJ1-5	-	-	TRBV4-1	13	TGCGCCAGCAGCCCCGTCGGAGTATGGCCCCAGCATTTT	CASSPVGVWPQHF
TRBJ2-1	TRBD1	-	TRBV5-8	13	TGTGCCAGCAGCTGGACAGGGAATTCGAGGCAGTTCTTC	CASSWTGNSRQFF
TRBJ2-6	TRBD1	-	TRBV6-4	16	TGTGCCAGCAGTGCCGGGACAGGCTCTGGGGCCAACGTCCTGACTTTC	CASSAGTGSGANVLTF
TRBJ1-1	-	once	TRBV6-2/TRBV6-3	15	TGTGCCAGCAGTTACTTCGGGGGGGCGAGCACTGAAGCTTTCTTT	CASSYFGGASTEAFF
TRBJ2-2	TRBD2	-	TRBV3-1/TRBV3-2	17	TGTGCCAGCAGCCCGACTAGCGGGAGGGCAAACACCGGGGAGCTGTTTTTT	CASSPTSGRANTGELFF
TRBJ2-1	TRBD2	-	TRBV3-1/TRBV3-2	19	TGTGCCAGCAGCAAAAATCAGCACCCGGGACTAGCGGGGAACAATGAGCAGTTCTTC	CASSKNQHPGLAGNNEQFF
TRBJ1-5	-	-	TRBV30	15	TGTGCCTGGAGTGTGGCACCCGGAGGCAATCAGCCCCAGCATTTT	CAWSVAPGGNQPQHF
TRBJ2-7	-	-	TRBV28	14	TGTGCCAGCAAGAACGGGGGACCCTCCTACGAGCAGTACTTC	CASKNGGPSYEQYF
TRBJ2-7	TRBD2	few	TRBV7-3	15	TGTGCCAGCAGTCCAATAGCGGGAGGCCCCCACGAGCAGTACTTC	CASSPIAGGPHEQYF
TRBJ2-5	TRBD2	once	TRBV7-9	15	TGTGCCAGCAGCAAGCGACGGGCGGGAGAAGAGACCCAGTACTTC	CASSKRRAGEETQYF
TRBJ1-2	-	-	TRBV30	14	TGTGCCTGGAGTGTCGGCGGCGTTTACTATGGCTACACCTTC	CAWSVGGVYYGYTF
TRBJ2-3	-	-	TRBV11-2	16	TGTGCCAGCAGCTTAGATCTCGGGATAAACACAGATACGCAGTATTTT	CASSLDLGINTDTQYF
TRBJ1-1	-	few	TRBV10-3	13	TGTGCCATCAGTGTCCGGGTCGACACTGAAGCTTTCTTT	CAISVRVDTEAFF
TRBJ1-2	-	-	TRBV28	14	TGTGCCAGCAGTTTTAGTGGGGGGAGCTATGGCTACACCTTC	CASSFSGGSYGYTF
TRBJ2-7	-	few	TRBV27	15	TGTGCCAGCAGTTCCACAGGGTGGATCCCCTACGAGCAGTACTTC	CASSSTGWIPYEQYF
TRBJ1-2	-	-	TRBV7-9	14	TGTGCCAGCAGCCCCACCGACAGAAACTATGGCTACACCTTC	CASSPTDRNYGYTF
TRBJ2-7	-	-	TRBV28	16	TGTGCCAGCAGCCCCTTGGGTATCGGGAGTATCTACGAGCAGTACTTC	CASSPLGIGSIYEQYF
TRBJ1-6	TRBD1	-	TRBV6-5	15	TGTGCCAGCATGGTTCCCGGGACAGGGTCGTCACCCCTCCACTTT	CASMVPGTGSSPLHF
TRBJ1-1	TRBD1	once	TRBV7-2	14	TGTGCCAGCAGCTTATACAGGGGCTCCACTGAAGCTTTCTTT	CASSLYRGSTEAFF
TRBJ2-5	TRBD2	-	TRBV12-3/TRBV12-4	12	TGTGCCAGCAGTCCGGGGGGAGAGACCCAGTACTTC	CASSPGGETQYF
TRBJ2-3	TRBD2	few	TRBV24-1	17	TGTGCCACCAGTGACGGACTAGCGGGTTCCGGCACAGATACGCAGTATTTT	CATSDGLAGSGTDTQYF
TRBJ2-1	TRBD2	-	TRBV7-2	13	TGTGCCGCAGGCAGCCGGGGGGTGAATGAGCAGTTCTTC	CAAGSRGVNEQFF
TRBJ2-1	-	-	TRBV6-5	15	TGTGCCAGCAGTTACGACCGGGGAGCGGTAAATGAGCAGTTCTTC	CASSYDRGAVNEQFF
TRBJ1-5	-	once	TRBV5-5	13	TGTGCCAGCAGCTTACAGGGAAGCCAGCCCCAGCATTTT	CASSLQGSQPQHF
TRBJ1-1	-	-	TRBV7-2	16	TGTGCCAGCAGCTTATTATTAGCCATCCCGGACACTGAAGCTTTCTTT	CASSLLLAIPDTEAFF
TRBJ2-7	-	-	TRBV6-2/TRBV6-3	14	TGTGCCAGCAGTTTCAGGGGCCAGCAGTCGGAGCAGTACTTC	CASSFRGQQSEQYF
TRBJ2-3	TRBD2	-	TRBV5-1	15	TGCGCCAGCGGGTGGGCTAGCGGCCTCACAGATACGCAGTATTTT	CASGWASGLTDTQYF
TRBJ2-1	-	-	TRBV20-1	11	TGCAGTGCTAGAGAGTATGAGGAGCAGTTCTTC	CSAREYEEQFF
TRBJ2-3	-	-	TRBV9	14	TGTGCCAGCAGCGCTGGCCAGATCTCAGATACGCAGTATTTT	CASSAGQISDTQYF
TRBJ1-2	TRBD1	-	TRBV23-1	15	TGCGCCAGCAGTCAATCTTGCAAAGGACAGGGCCTCGGAACCTTC	CASSQSCKGQGLGTF
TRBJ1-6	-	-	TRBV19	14	TGTGCCAGTAGTATAAGTCAGATCGCTTCACCCCTCCACTTT	CASSISQIASPLHF